This TCR beta chain was documented in a study of shared clonotypes between healthy human individuals. TCRdb keeps only in-frame clones here, not all; method: immunoSEQ multiplex PCR. The sample yields approximately 2,000,000 clones, about 90% seen once. Study outcomes and limitations: Estimated richness values were generally larger in naive subsets than in memory subsets.

All donors were Caucasian adults living in Nashville, Tennessee. Germline V lookup: CDR1 MDHEN, CDR2 SYDVKM. Trimming took off 3 bases at V and 0 bases at J, with 8 bases between the two ends. The CDR3 spans 14 residues. Remarks on this clone: The antigen remains unidentified. The sample contains more than one DNA sequence encoding this CDR3.

Specimen: naive CD4+ T cells from PBMCs. Subset reported: CD45RA+ positively selected. The source of this sequence is a man younger than 30 in good health. Some clones in this sample may be carry-over from other donors' samples. The V call is TRBV28, the J call TRBJ1-1; D remains unclear. DNA of the CDR3: TGTGCCAGCAGTTTTGGCAGCTTGAACACTGAAGCTTTCTTT. Translation: CASSFGSLNTEAFF.